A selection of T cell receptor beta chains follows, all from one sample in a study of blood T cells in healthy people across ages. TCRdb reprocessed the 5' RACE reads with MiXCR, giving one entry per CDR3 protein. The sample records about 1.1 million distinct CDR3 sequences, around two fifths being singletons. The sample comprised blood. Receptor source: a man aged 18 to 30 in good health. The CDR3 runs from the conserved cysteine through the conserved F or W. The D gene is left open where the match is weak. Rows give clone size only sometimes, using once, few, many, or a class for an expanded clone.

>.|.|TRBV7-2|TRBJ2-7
CASSSAGSWSYEQYF
TGTGCCAGCAGCTCTGCGGGGTCTTGGTCCTACGAGCAGTACTTC
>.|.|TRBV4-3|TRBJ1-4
CASGQGANEKLFF
TGCGCCAGCGGCCAAGGCGCGAATGAAAAGCTGTTTTTT
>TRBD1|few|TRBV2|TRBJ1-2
CASSIETGVGYTF
TGTGCCAGCAGTATTGAGACAGGGGTTGGCTACACCTTC
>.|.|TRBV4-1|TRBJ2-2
CASSFRIGELFF
TGCGCCAGCAGCTTTCGTATCGGGGAGCTGTTTTTT
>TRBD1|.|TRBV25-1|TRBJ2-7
CASSGYRGTYEQYF
TGTGCCAGCAGTGGATACAGGGGTACCTACGAGCAGTACTTC
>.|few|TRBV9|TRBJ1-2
CASSVANHIREGYGYTF
TGTGCCAGCAGCGTAGCCAACCACATTAGGGAGGGCTATGGCTACACCTTC
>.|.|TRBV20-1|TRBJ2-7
CSARVDPGALDEQYF
TGCAGTGCTAGAGTGGACCCCGGCGCCTTAGACGAGCAGTACTTC
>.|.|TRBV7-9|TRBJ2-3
CAGSLISPSTNTQYF
TGTGCCGGCAGCTTGATCTCCCCTAGCACAAATACGCAGTATTTT
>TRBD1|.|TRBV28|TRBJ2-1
CASSLLQGASGNEQFF
TGTGCCAGCAGTTTACTTCAGGGGGCCTCCGGCAATGAGCAGTTCTTC
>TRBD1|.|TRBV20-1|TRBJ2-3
CSARDPYRGRTTDTQYF
TGCAGTGCTAGAGATCCTTACAGGGGGCGCACCACAGATACGCAGTATTTT
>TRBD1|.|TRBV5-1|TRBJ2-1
CASSREPGTGLREQFF
TGCGCCAGCAGCCGAGAGCCCGGGACAGGGCTCCGTGAGCAGTTCTTC
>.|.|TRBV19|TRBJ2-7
CASSAGAVYEQYF
TGTGCCAGTAGTGCGGGGGCTGTCTACGAGCAGTACTTC
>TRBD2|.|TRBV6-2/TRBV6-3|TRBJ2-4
CASSYEAGGANRAKNIQYF
TGTGCCAGCAGTTACGAGGCGGGGGGCGCAAATCGGGCCAAAAACATTCAGTACTTC
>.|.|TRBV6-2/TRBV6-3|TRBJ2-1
CASSGGTFSYNEQFF
TGTGCCAGCAGTGGCGGGACTTTTTCCTACAATGAGCAGTTCTTC
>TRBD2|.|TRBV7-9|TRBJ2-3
CASSIRGGGGAADTQYF
TGTGCCAGCAGCATCAGAGGTGGCGGGGGGGCCGCAGATACGCAGTATTTT
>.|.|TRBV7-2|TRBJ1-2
CASSLATRQEKHDGYTF
TGTGCCAGCAGCTTAGCTACACGTCAGGAAAAACACGATGGCTACACCTTC
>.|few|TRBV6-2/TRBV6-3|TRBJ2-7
CASSWDFRSYEQYF
TGTGCCAGCAGTTGGGACTTCCGCTCCTACGAGCAGTACTTC
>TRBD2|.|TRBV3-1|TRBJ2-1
CASSGLAGFGEQFF
TGTGCCAGCAGCGGACTAGCGGGTTTTGGTGAGCAGTTCTTC
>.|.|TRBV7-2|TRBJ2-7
CASSLGSAGVSYEQYF
TGTGCCAGCAGCTTAGGGAGCGCAGGTGTATCCTACGAGCAGTACTTC
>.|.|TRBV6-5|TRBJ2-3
CASRLSRNSGTDTQYF
TGTGCCAGCAGACTAAGTCGGAACAGTGGCACAGATACGCAGTATTTT
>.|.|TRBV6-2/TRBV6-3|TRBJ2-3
CASSFWDPLTDTQYF
TGTGCCAGCAGTTTTTGGGACCCCCTAACAGATACGCAGTATTTT
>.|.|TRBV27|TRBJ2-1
CASGGDRDYNEQFF
TGTGCCAGCGGGGGGGACAGAGACTACAATGAGCAGTTCTTC
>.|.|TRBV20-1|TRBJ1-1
CSARTSGVLNTEAFF
TGCAGTGCTAGGACTTCAGGGGTCCTGAACACTGAAGCTTTCTTT
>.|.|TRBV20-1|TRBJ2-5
CSASPEFDGEQYF
TGCAGTGCTAGTCCGGAGTTCGACGGGGAGCAGTACTTC
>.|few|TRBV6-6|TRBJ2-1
CASSYSPSAGGEQFF
TGTGCCAGCAGTTACTCTCCTAGCGCCGGGGGTGAGCAGTTCTTC
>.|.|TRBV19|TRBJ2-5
CASSPGGRTRYEQYF
TGTGCCAGTAGCCCTGGGGGCAGGACTAGGTATGAGCAGTACTTC
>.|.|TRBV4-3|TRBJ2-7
CTSSPRLGSYEQYF
TGCACCAGCAGCCCACGACTGGGCTCCTACGAGCAGTACTTC
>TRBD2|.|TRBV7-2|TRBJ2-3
CASSLGRQRGSGDTQYF
TGTGCCAGCAGCTTAGGCAGACAGCGGGGCTCCGGGGATACGCAGTATTTT
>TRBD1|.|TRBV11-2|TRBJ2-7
CASTGQGNNEQYF
TGTGCCAGCACTGGACAGGGGAACAATGAGCAGTACTTC
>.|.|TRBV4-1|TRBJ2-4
CASSQEQRDIQYF
TGCGCCAGCAGCCAAGAACAGAGAGACATTCAGTACTTC
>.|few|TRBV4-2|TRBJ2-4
CASTDPGGGKNIQYF
TGTGCCAGCACCGATCCTGGGGGTGGCAAAAACATTCAGTACTTC
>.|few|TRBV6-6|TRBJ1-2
CASHSTDGYTF
TGTGCCAGCCATAGTACGGACGGCTACACCTTC